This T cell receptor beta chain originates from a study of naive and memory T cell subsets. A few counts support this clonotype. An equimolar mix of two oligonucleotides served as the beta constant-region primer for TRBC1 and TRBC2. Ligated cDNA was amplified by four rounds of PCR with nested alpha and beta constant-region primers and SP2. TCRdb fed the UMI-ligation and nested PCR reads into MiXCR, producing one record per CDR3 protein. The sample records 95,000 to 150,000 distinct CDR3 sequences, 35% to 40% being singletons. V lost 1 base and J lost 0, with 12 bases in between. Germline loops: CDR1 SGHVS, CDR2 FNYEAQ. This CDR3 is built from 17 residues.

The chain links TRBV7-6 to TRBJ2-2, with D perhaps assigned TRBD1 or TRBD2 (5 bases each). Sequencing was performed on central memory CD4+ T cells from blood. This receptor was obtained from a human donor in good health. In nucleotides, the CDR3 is TGTGCCAGCAGCTTAGATCCCCGGGGCGCGAACACCGGGGAGCTGTTTTTT. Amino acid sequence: CASSLDPRGANTGELFF. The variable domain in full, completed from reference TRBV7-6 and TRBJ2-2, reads GAGVSQSPRYKVTKRGQDVALRCDPISGHVSLYWYRQALGQGPEFLTYFNYEAQQDKSGLPNDRFSAERPEGSISTLTIQRTEQRDSAMYRCASSLDPRGANTGELFFGEGSRLTVL.